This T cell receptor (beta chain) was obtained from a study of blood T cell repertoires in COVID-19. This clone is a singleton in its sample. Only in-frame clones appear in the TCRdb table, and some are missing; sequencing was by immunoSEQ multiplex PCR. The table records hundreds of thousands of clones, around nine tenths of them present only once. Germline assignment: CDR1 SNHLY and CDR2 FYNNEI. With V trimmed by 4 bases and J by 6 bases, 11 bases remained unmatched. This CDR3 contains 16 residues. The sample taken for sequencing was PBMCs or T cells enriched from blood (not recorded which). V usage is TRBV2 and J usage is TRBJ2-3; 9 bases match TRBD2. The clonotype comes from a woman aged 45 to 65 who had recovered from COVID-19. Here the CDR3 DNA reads TGTGCCAGCAGTGGCGGACTAGCGCCTTTAATGGATACGCAGTATTTT. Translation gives CASSGGLAPLMDTQYF.